Below, 30 T cell receptor beta chains from the same sample are listed, as sequenced in a study of T cell repertoires in cytomegalovirus infection. These receptors' targets are unknown. TCRdb used MiXCR to reprocess the reads, holding one entry per CDR3 protein. This table holds roughly 340,000 distinct CDR3 sequences, about 29% found once. Sample: cultured PBMCs, taken from culture after CMV antigen stimulation. The receptors were sampled from a human donor in good health (CMV status not recorded). Some clones in this sample may be carry-over from other donors' samples.

The gene calls are TRBV7-6 and TRBJ1-2; D ambiguous. The CDR3 has 17 amino acids. V dropped 5 bases and J dropped 1 base, with 20 bases sitting between them. The germline CDR1 and CDR2 sequences are SGHVS and FNYEAQ. The CDR3 nucleotides read TGTGCCAGCAGCCCCGACGGGCAGCTCATTTTTAACTATGGCTACACCTTC. Residues: CASSPDGQLIFNYGYTF.

The chain has TRBV20-1 and TRBJ2-3, with 7 bases that match TRBD2. The CDR3 has 15 amino acids. Per the germline V gene, CDR1 is DFQATT and CDR2 is SNEGSKA (reference sequence). With 3 bases clipped from V and 1 base from J, the junction kept 7 bases outside the gene matches. The CDR3 spells CSARRQRGGTDTQYF. CDR3 DNA sequence: TGCAGTGCTAGGCGCCAGCGGGGAGGCACAGATACGCAGTATTTT.

This clonotype was picked up a small number of times. The chain has TRBV12-3 or TRBV12-4 and TRBJ2-3; 12 nucleotides align to TRBD2. There are 16 residues in the CDR3. V lost 8 bases, J lost 3 bases, and 9 bases stayed unmatched. Here the CDR3 reads CASLARLAGVTDTQYF. In nucleotides, the CDR3 is TGTGCCAGCTTAGCCCGACTAGCGGGGGTGACAGATACGCAGTATTTT.

The genes are TRBV7-9 and TRBJ1-2; no reliable D call. V was cut by 5 bases and J by 0 bases, with 16 bases left in between. CDR1 is SEHNR, CDR2 FQNEAQ, per germline (reference sequence). CDR3 size: 16 residues. The CDR3 reads CASSPSSTVSNYGYTF. The CDR3 region has the DNA TGTGCCAGCAGCCCATCCTCGACTGTTTCTAACTATGGCTACACCTTC.

The chain recombines TRBV7-3 with TRBJ2-1, with a possible D match to TRBD1 (5 bases). The germline CDR1 and CDR2 sequences are SGHTA and FQGTGA. The CDR3 totals 16 residues. Trimming shortened V by 5 bases and J by 3 bases, and 17 bases separated the two germline ends. The CDR3 loop is CASSPQAGNVYNEQFF. The CDR3 coding sequence is TGTGCCAGCAGCCCACAAGCAGGGAACGTCTACAATGAGCAGTTCTTC.

This clonotype was seen more than once but under ten times. This sequence joins TRBV7-7 and TRBJ2-7; D is tentatively TRBD1 or TRBD2 (5 bases each). The length of the CDR3 is 13 residues. Trimming shortened V by 5 bases and J by 2 bases, and 10 bases separated the two germline ends. Germline V gene data show CDR1 as SSHAT and CDR2 as FNYEAQ (reference sequence). CDR3: CASSTGTTYEQYF. DNA for the CDR3: TGTGCCAGCAGCACCGGGACCACCTACGAGCAGTACTTC.

This sequence joins TRBV19 and TRBJ1-2; D unresolved. The CDR3 sequence is 14 residues long. Germline values: CDR1 LNHDA, CDR2 SQIVND (reference sequence). V dropped 1 base and J dropped 2 bases, with 8 bases sitting between them. This chain's CDR3 is CASSIGKGNYGYTF. Written as DNA, the CDR3 is TGTGCCAGTAGTATAGGCAAAGGGAACTATGGCTACACCTTC.

This clonotype was found many times. The J gene is TRBJ1-4, the V gene TRBV12-3 or TRBV12-4, with 10 bases matching TRBD1. V was clipped by 5 bases and J by 8 bases; unmatched bases: 8. CDR3 size: 15 residues. The CDR3 spells CASSGSGTGDEKLFF. In nucleotides, the CDR3 is TGTGCCAGCAGTGGCTCCGGGACAGGGGACGAAAAACTGTTTTTT.

The rearrangement uses TRBV25-1 and TRBJ1-1; D gene unclear. Trimming removed 0 bases from V and 3 bases from J, with 8 bases in between. The CDR3 runs to 14 residues. Germline V gene sequence: CDR1 MGHDK, CDR2 SYGVNS. This chain's CDR3 is CASSEYGDDTEAFF. The CDR3 DNA reads TGTGCCAGCAGTGAATATGGGGATGACACTGAAGCTTTCTTT.

This clonotype occurred many times. V and J are TRBV5-5 and TRBJ1-1; the D is unclear. Germline-derived CDR1 and CDR2 are SGHKS and YYEKEE (reference sequence). V was pared by 1 base and J by 1 base, with 5 bases between. This CDR3 contains 13 residues. CDR3 coding DNA: TGTGCCAGCAGCTTGTCTCCGAACACTGAAGCTTTCTTT. Its translation is CASSLSPNTEAFF.

This clonotype came up a few times. V and J are TRBV24-1 and TRBJ2-1, with 11 bases that match TRBD2. CDR1 is KGHDR and CDR2 is SFDVKD in the germline V gene. The ends lost 4 bases at V and 4 bases at J; junction bases unmatched: 5. The CDR3 totals 16 residues. CDR3 protein: CATSDPGLAAYNEQFF. The CDR3 DNA sequence: TGTGCCACCAGTGACCCGGGACTAGCGGCTTACAATGAGCAGTTCTTC.

The chain carries TRBV27 and TRBJ1-5; D gene unclear. The CDR3 is made up of 14 amino acids. The germline V and J ends were trimmed by 6 bases and 2 bases, with 11 bases remaining between them. Per germline, CDR1 MNHEY and CDR2 SMNVEV (reference sequence). The CDR3 is CASSLRMGNQPQHF. The CDR3 DNA reads TGTGCCAGCAGCCTCAGGATGGGCAATCAGCCCCAGCATTTT.

This CDR3 is CASSQDSGTDEKLFF. CDR3 in DNA: TGCGCCAGCAGCCAAGATTCAGGGACGGATGAAAAACTGTTTTTT. The V call is TRBV4-1, the J call TRBJ1-4; D may be TRBD1 (5 bases). This CDR3 has 15 residues. Germline V CDR1 and CDR2: MGHRA, YSYEKL. Trimming stripped 0 bases from V and 6 bases from J, with 11 bases between.

The chain carries TRBV20-1 and TRBJ2-7, with 8 bases aligning to TRBD2. V lost 0 bases, J lost 3 bases, and 7 bases stayed unmatched. CDR3 length: 15 residues. CDR1 is DFQATT, CDR2 SNEGSKA, per germline (reference sequence). The CDR3 nucleotides are TGCAGTGCTAGAGATCTTGGGCGGGAGGTCTACGAGCAGTACTTC. It encodes CSARDLGREVYEQYF.

About this clonotype itself: This may stem from a read error, because a much larger clone lies one nucleotide away. The chain employs TRBV9 and TRBJ2-2; 7 nucleotides match TRBD1. Unmatched junction bases numbered 1, after V lost 2 bases and J lost 0 bases. This CDR3 spans 15 amino acids. Germline loops: CDR1 SGDLS, CDR2 YYNGEE. The CDR3 region is CASSVGTANTGELFF. The CDR3 DNA follows: TGTGCCAGCAGCGTCGGGACAGCGAACACCGGGGAGCTGTTTTTT. Drawing the rest from reference TRBV9 and TRBJ2-2, the complete variable domain is DSGVTQTPKHLITATGQRVTLRCSPRSGDLSVYWYQQSLDQGLQFLIQYYNGEERAKGNILERFSAQQFPDLHSELNLSSLELGDSALYFCASSVGTANTGELFFGEGSRLTVL.

This chain connects TRBV9 to TRBJ2-1; 9 nucleotides align to TRBD2. V shed 0 bases, J shed 5 bases, and the junction held 3 bases outside the gene matches. Germline V gene data show CDR1 as SGDLS and CDR2 as YYNGEE. This CDR3 comprises 15 residues. CDR3 bases: TGTGCCAGCAGCGTAGGAGGGACTAGCAACAATGAGCAGTTCTTC. Protein product: CASSVGGTSNNEQFF. Variable domain in full (rest from reference TRBV9 and TRBJ2-1): DSGVTQTPKHLITATGQRVTLRCSPRSGDLSVYWYQQSLDQGLQFLIQYYNGEERAKGNILERFSAQQFPDLHSELNLSSLELGDSALYFCASSVGGTSNNEQFFGPGTRLTVL.

The rearrangement uses TRBV5-6 and TRBJ1-5; D ambiguous. V was pared by 4 bases and J by 5 bases, with 13 bases between. The CDR3 loop spans 14 amino acids. Germline lookup yields CDR1 SGHDT and CDR2 YYEEEE. CDR3 sequence reads: CASSLDGGDQPQHF. CDR3 nucleotide sequence: TGTGCCAGCAGCCTGGACGGTGGGGATCAGCCCCAGCATTTT.

This clonotype was observed a handful of times. The chain is built from TRBV29-1 and TRBJ1-4, with 10 bases identical to TRBD1. Trimming removed 4 bases from V and 6 bases from J; junction bases left unmatched: 5. In germline, CDR1 is SQVTM, CDR2 ANQGSEA. The length of the CDR3 is 14 residues. Written as DNA, the CDR3 is TGCAGCGTTGTATCAGGGACAGGGGATGAAAAACTGTTTTTT. Amino acids: CSVVSGTGDEKLFF.

The V gene is TRBV4-2, the J gene TRBJ1-2, with 12 bases aligning to TRBD1. The V gene end was trimmed by 0 bases and the J gene end by 4 bases; junction bases not matched to a gene: 6. Per the germline V gene, CDR1 is LGHNA and CDR2 is YNFKEQ. CDR3 length equals 17 residues. CDR3 sequence (DNA): TGTGCCAGCAGCCAAGATTCCGGGACAGGGGGCATCTATGGCTACACCTTC. Translating it yields CASSQDSGTGGIYGYTF.

This clonotype was seen many times. The V and J genes are TRBV7-3 and TRBJ1-1; no definite D call. The length of the CDR3 is 13 residues. The germline V gene has CDR1 SGHTA and CDR2 FQGTGA. Trimming stripped 2 bases from V and 5 bases from J, with 9 bases between. The CDR3 protein is CASSLYLRTEAFF. CDR3 DNA: TGTGCCAGCAGCTTATATCTCAGGACTGAAGCTTTCTTT.

This clonotype was detected only a few times. The chain is built from TRBV6-1 and TRBJ1-5; D is uncertain. V was cut by 2 bases and J by 0 bases, with 11 bases left in between. The CDR3 loop spans 16 amino acids. Germline loops: CDR1 MNHNS, CDR2 SASEGT. CDR3 protein: CASSEIASHSNQPQHF. The CDR3 bases are TGTGCCAGCAGTGAAATCGCCAGCCATAGCAATCAGCCCCAGCATTTT.

The chain joins TRBV20-1 to TRBJ1-2; no reliable D call. Trimming took off 6 bases at V and 4 bases at J, with 12 bases between the two ends. Germline V gene data show CDR1 as DFQATT and CDR2 as SNEGSKA (reference sequence). The CDR3 runs 12 residues. As DNA, the CDR3 is TGCAGTGCCGCTACGGGAGGCTATGGCTACACCTTC. Amino acids: CSAATGGYGYTF.

The J gene is TRBJ1-5, the V gene TRBV7-2; D remains unclear. V dropped 2 bases and J dropped 4 bases, with 12 bases sitting between them. The CDR3 is 15 amino acids. Germline V gives CDR1 SGHTA, CDR2 FQGNSA. The CDR3 DNA is TGTGCCAGCAGCTTATCTCCTAGCCCTAATCAGCCCCAGCATTTT. It encodes CASSLSPSPNQPQHF.

Only a few counts were recorded for this clonotype. The rearrangement uses TRBV7-3 and TRBJ2-7; 7 positions match TRBD2. CDR1 is SGHTA, CDR2 FQGTGA, per germline. The V and J ends lost 5 bases and 4 bases, in that order; junction bases with no gene match: 8. This CDR3 has 14 amino acids. CDR3 sequence reads: CASSRFSGPYEQYF. Here the CDR3 DNA reads TGTGCCAGCAGCCGGTTTAGCGGGCCGTACGAGCAGTACTTC.

The chain couples TRBV6-1 to TRBJ2-1; D perhaps matches TRBD1 (5 bases). CDR3 length equals 13 residues. Trimming took off 7 bases at V and 5 bases at J, with 12 bases between the two ends. The V gene's germline CDR1 is MNHNS and CDR2 SASEGT. CDR3 residues: CASTRVGDNEQFF. The CDR3, as DNA: TGTGCCAGCACCCGCGTAGGGGACAATGAGCAGTTCTTC.

This clonotype showed up just once. The rearrangement uses TRBV11-3 and TRBJ2-1; 7 bases match TRBD2. Germline V gene data show CDR1 as SGHNT and CDR2 as YENEEA. The CDR3 loop spans 17 amino acids. Trimming took 1 base from V and 4 from J; bases not matched to a gene: 10. The CDR3 here is CASSLGGSSGSYNEQFF. CDR3 sequence (DNA): TGTGCCAGCAGCTTAGGAGGATCTAGCGGTAGTTACAATGAGCAGTTCTTC.

V gene TRBV19 combines with J gene TRBJ1-1; no reliable D call. From germline, CDR1 is LNHDA and CDR2 SQIVND (reference sequence). The CDR3 covers 14 residues. V lost 2 bases and J 5 bases, leaving 12 bases between the germline ends. Written as DNA, the CDR3 is TGTGCCAGTAGTATACTGCTCGTCGGAACTGAAGCTTTCTTT. Translating it yields CASSILLVGTEAFF.

This clonotype has a count of ten or more. This chain joins TRBV7-3 and TRBJ1-4; 7 bases are a match to TRBD1. The CDR3 covers 14 residues. Germline CDR1 and CDR2: SGHTA and FQGTGA. J gave up 5 bases and V 0 bases, and 0 bases lay outside the gene matches. CDR3 sequence (DNA): TGTGCCAGCAGCTTAACAGGGGGCAATGAAAAACTGTTTTTT. Translated, it gives CASSLTGGNEKLFF.

The table lists this clonotype with a count of one. The genes are TRBV10-3 and TRBJ1-2; 12 bases align to TRBD1. V trimming: 8 bases; J trimming: 6 bases; junction bases outside the gene matches: 7. CDR1 and CDR2 from the germline V gene are ENHRY and SYGVKD. The CDR3 is 14 amino acids. The CDR3 DNA reads as TGTGCCATCGGAAAGGGACAGGGGGCGGATGGCTACACCTTC. Encoded protein: CAIGKGQGADGYTF.

On this clonotype: At one end the junction does not follow the germline gene, possibly because of a read error. The rearrangement links TRBV6-2 or TRBV6-3 to TRBJ2-2; 7 bases are shared with TRBD1. The CDR3 totals 16 residues. In germline, CDR1 is MNHEY, CDR2 SVGEGT. CDR3 sequence (DNA): TGTGGCAGCAGTTTTCGACCGGGACAGCACACCGGGGAGCTGTTTTTT. The encoded protein is CGSSFRPGQHTGELFF.